This TCR beta chain was obtained from a study of blood T cells in healthy people across ages. Note on this clonotype: The junction does not match germline at one end; this may be a read error.

This CDR3 contains 13 residues. CDR1 and CDR2 (germline): MGHRA, YSYEKL. A second PCR, run for about 7 to 11 cycles, used a sample-barcoded 5' primer plus a J-beta primer mix. MiXCR, applied by TCRdb to the 5' RACE reads, yields one record per CDR3 protein. The table includes hundreds of thousands of distinct CDR3 sequences, 24% detected once. The sample also formed part of further work on T cells of mothers and their children.

The chain couples TRBV4-1 to TRBJ2-5, with D possibly being TRBD2 (6 bases). The sequence was obtained from a boy between 10 and 17 years old in good health. The specimen sequenced was blood. The CDR3, as DNA: TGCGCCAGCAGCCCTACGGTCCGGGAGACCCAGTGCTTC. Translated, it gives CASSPTVRETQCF.